This T cell receptor beta chain was documented in a study of immune evolution from preneoplasia to lung adenocarcinoma. For this clone: Its antigen remains unknown.

The method was immunoSEQ multiplex PCR; TCRdb's version includes in-frame clones alone and lacks a portion of them. This sample has under 13,000 clones, with 82% found just once. This CDR3 has 12 amino acids. The germline V gene encodes CDR1 LNHDA and CDR2 SQIVND (reference sequence). The V end lost 2 bases, the J end lost 2 bases, and 4 bases lay between the germline ends. Findings and caveats of the study: Highest clonality occurred in KRAS-mutant, not EGFR-mutant or double wild-type, nodules. Top clone share appeared to fall from AAH through AIS, MIA, adenocarcinoma. Clonality was highest in normal lung, lower in later-stage lesions apparently.

The V gene is TRBV19, the J gene TRBJ2-7; no definite D call. Sample: FFPE minimally invasive lung adenocarcinoma tissue. The origin of this receptor is a person aged 70 to 79 with lung adenocarcinoma. In nucleotides, the CDR3 is TGTGCCAGTAGTATACCCCCCTACGAGCAGTACTTC. This codes for CASSIPPYEQYF.